These 19 T cell receptor beta chains came from one sample sequenced in a study of tumor and adjacent non-tumor tissue in lung cancer. Three rounds of nested PCR, following a modified ARM-PCR protocol, produced the TCRbeta library. One entry per CDR3 protein, called by TCRdb with MiXCR from the multiplex PCR reads. The sample consists of about 90,000 distinct CDR3 sequences, about three fifths of them appearing once. RNA was extracted from bulk tissue without any cell sorting. The sequenced material came from lung tumor tissue. All receptors come from a man aged 65-85 years with non-small cell lung cancer.

As for this clonotype: Mismatch with germline at one junction end may stem from a read error. DNA of the CDR3: TGTGGCAGCAGTCCGGACGGCTTACTAGGGAATGAGCAGTTCTTC. Its protein product is CGSSPDGLLGNEQFF. The chain uses TRBV6-5 and TRBJ2-1, with D possibly TRBD2 on 5 matching bases. This CDR3 is built from 15 residues. CDR1 is MNHEY, CDR2 SVGAGI, per germline.

As concerns this clonotype: Possible read error: a much larger clone is one base away. CDR3 nucleotides: TGCGCCAGCAGCTTTAGCGGGGGGGCACTTGAGCAGTGCTTC. This gives the protein CASSFSGGALEQCF. The gene calls are TRBV5-1 and TRBJ2-1; TRBD2 agrees at 11 bases. Germline CDR1 is SGHRS and CDR2 is YFSETQ. The CDR3 runs to 14 residues.

This clonotype appeared many times. This may be a read error: a much more frequent sequence differs by one nucleotide. This chain joins TRBV11-2 and TRBJ1-1; no reliable D call. The CDR3 is 15 residues long. The V and J ends lost 1 base and 6 bases respectively, with 15 bases between them. Germline V CDR1 and CDR2: SGHAT, FQNNGV. CDR3 DNA sequence: TGTGCCAGCAGCTTAGGTCTGGCGCTCAGATCTGAAGCTTTCTTT. Translated, it gives CASSLGLALRSEAFF. The variable domain in full, completed from reference TRBV11-2 and TRBJ1-1, reads EAGVAQSPRYKIIEKRQSVAFWCNPISGHATLYWYQQILGQGPKLLIQFQNNGVVDDSQLPKDRFSAERLKGVDSTLKIQPAKLEDSAVYLCASSLGLALRSEAFFGQGTRLTVV.

V and J are TRBV29-1 and TRBJ2-6, with D perhaps TRBD2 (5 bases). Looked up from germline, CDR1 is SQVTM and CDR2 is ANQGSEA. The CDR3 contains 14 residues. CDR3 amino acids: CGAGDSSGANVLTF. The CDR3 DNA follows: TGCGGCGCCGGGGATAGCTCTGGGGCCAACGTCCTGACTTTC.

The chain employs TRBV20-1 and TRBJ2-1, with no clear D. There are 15 residues in the CDR3. V was clipped by 6 bases and J by 4 bases, with 19 bases between them. Germline loops: CDR1 DFQATT, CDR2 SNEGSKA (reference sequence). CDR3 amino acids: CSASSGLGSYNEQFF. CDR3 sequence (DNA): TGCAGTGCCTCTAGTGGGCTGGGCTCATACAATGAGCAGTTCTTC.

The J gene is TRBJ2-1, the V gene TRBV20-1, with 10 nucleotides matching TRBD2. Per germline, CDR1 DFQATT and CDR2 SNEGSKA (reference sequence). The V segment lost 3 bases and the J segment 9 bases; nucleotides outside the gene matches: 11. The CDR3 length is 15 residues. The CDR3 is CSASLVSGRIGEQFF. The CDR3, as DNA: TGCAGTGCTAGCCTGGTTAGCGGGAGGATCGGTGAGCAGTTCTTC.

Points on this clonotype: A read error is likely, as this CDR3 ends without the conserved phenylalanine or tryptophan. V and J are TRBV5-4 and TRBJ2-2; the D gene could be TRBD1 or TRBD2 (6 bases each). This CDR3 contains 14 residues. The germline V gene has CDR1 SGHNT and CDR2 YYREEE (reference sequence). With 4 bases removed from V and 6 bases from J, the gap between germline ends came to 13 bases. As DNA, the CDR3 is TGTGCCAGCAGCCTTCCGGGGGCGGCCGGGGAGCTGTTTTAT. Residues: CASSLPGAAGELFY.

With respect to this clonotype: At one of its ends the junction is not consistent with the germline gene, which may arise from a read error. The rearrangement joins TRBV11-3 to TRBJ2-3; 12 nucleotides match TRBD1. The end of the DNA aligns better with TRBJ1-5, so the J call may be wrong. The length of the CDR3 is 15 residues. Looked up from germline, CDR1 is SGHNT and CDR2 is YENEEA. In DNA form, the CDR3 reads TGTGCCAGTAGCTTTGGGACAGGGGGCACAGATACGCAGCATTTT. This encodes CASSFGTGGTDTQHF.

As concerns this clonotype: This may arise from a read error, as a much more abundant clone is one base away. The chain links TRBV4-2 to TRBJ2-2; maybe TRBD2 (5 bases). This CDR3 contains 15 residues. The germline V gene encodes CDR1 LGHNA and CDR2 YNFKEQ. CDR3 DNA: TGTGTCAGCAGCCCCCCGGGGATAAGGACCGGGGAGCTGTTTTTT. Translating gives CVSSPPGIRTGELFF.

The chain employs TRBV5-4 and TRBJ2-6; maybe TRBD1 (6 bases). Germline CDR1 reads SGHNT; CDR2 reads YYREEE (reference sequence). The CDR3 sequence is 21 residues long. Between the trimmed V and J ends, which lost 2 bases and 3 bases, there was a span of 27 bases. CDR3 loop: CASSFGPETGRIVYGANVLTF. The CDR3 DNA reads as TGTGCCAGCAGCTTCGGACCCGAGACAGGACGGATTGTTTATGGGGCCAACGTCCTGACTTTC.

As for this clonotype: At one of its ends the junction is not consistent with the germline gene, which may arise from a read error. V gene TRBV11-2 combines with J gene TRBJ2-3; D might be TRBD2 (6 bases). This CDR3 region has 15 residues. Germline V gene data show CDR1 as SGHAT and CDR2 as FQNNGV. In nucleotides, the CDR3 is TGTGCCAGCAGTTTAGAAGCGGGTACCCCAGATACGCACTATTTT. Encoded protein: CASSLEAGTPDTHYF. Together with reference TRBV11-2 and TRBJ2-3, the CDR3 gives the full variable domain: EAGVAQSPRYKIIEKRQSVAFWCNPISGHATLYWYQQILGQGPKLLIQFQNNGVVDDSQLPKDRFSAERLKGVDSTLKIQPAKLEDSAVYLCASSLEAGTPDTHYFGPGTRLTVL.

The chain has TRBV20-1 and TRBJ1-6; D unclear. The ends were cut back, 2 bases at V and 10 bases at J, with 18 bases in the middle. Looked up from germline, CDR1 is DFQATT and CDR2 is SNEGSKA (reference sequence). The CDR3 is 15 amino acids. The chain's CDR3 is CSARHMRGFESPLHF. The DNA for the CDR3 is TGCAGTGCTAGACACATGAGAGGGTTTGAATCACCCCTCCACTTT.

The rearrangement uses TRBV11-3 and TRBJ2-2; D possibly matches TRBD1 or TRBD2 (5 bases each). Germline-derived CDR1 and CDR2 are SGHNT and YENEEA. The CDR3 spans 15 residues. The V and J ends lost 10 bases and 2 bases respectively, with 17 bases between them. CDR3 sequence: CAIGAEALNTGELFF. For the CDR3, the DNA is TGTGCCATCGGGGCAGAGGCTTTAAACACCGGGGAGCTGTTTTTT.

The chain employs TRBV20-1 and TRBJ2-1; D unresolved. The CDR3 is made up of 14 amino acids. V gave up 2 bases and J gave up 0 bases, with 8 bases separating them. CDR1 is DFQATT and CDR2 is SNEGSKA in the germline V gene (reference sequence). The CDR3: CSARILSSYNEQFF. In DNA form, the CDR3 reads TGCAGTGCTAGAATATTGAGCTCCTACAATGAGCAGTTCTTC.

About this clonotype: A read error may account for a junction end that differs from germline. The chain links TRBV4-1 to TRBJ1-5; D gene unclear. CDR3 size: 15 residues. Germline-derived CDR1 and CDR2 are MGHRA and YSYEKL. CDR3: CASSSREIGNQPQHF. In nucleotides, the CDR3 is TGCGCCAGCAGTTCCCGAGAAATAGGCAATCAGCCCCAACATTTT.

This clonotype was seen a few times. The chain recombines TRBV7-9 with TRBJ1-1, with D maybe TRBD1 (5 bases). The CDR3 is 15 amino acids. CDR1 is SEHNR, CDR2 FQNEAQ, per germline (reference sequence). Trimming took off 5 bases at V and 1 base at J, with 14 bases between the two ends. The DNA of the CDR3 is TGTGCCAGCAGCGGATGGGGACGGACGAACACTGAAGCTTTCTTT. It specifies CASSGWGRTNTEAFF. Using reference TRBV7-9 and TRBJ1-1 for the parts outside the CDR3, the full variable domain is DTGVSQNPRHKITKRGQNVTFRCDPISEHNRLYWYRQTLGQGPEFLTYFQNEAQLEKSRLLSDRFSAERPKGSFSTLEIQRTEQGDSAMYLCASSGWGRTNTEAFFGQGTRLTVV.

The chain joins TRBV11-2 to TRBJ1-1, with D maybe TRBD1 (6 bases). This CDR3 spans 18 amino acids. Germline V CDR1 and CDR2: SGHAT, FQNNGV. The CDR3 nucleotides are TGTGTCGGCAGCGGGCATTGTGGGACAATCTTTAGGGAGACTGAAGCTTTCTTT. It encodes CVGSGHCGTIFRETEAFF.

The chain has TRBV6-1 and TRBJ2-2, with a possible D match to TRBD1 (6 bases). Germline V gene sequence: CDR1 MNHNS, CDR2 SASEGT. The CDR3 loop spans 16 amino acids. CDR3 sequence: CTSSDSQGSETGELFF. In nucleotides, the CDR3 is TGTACAAGCAGTGATTCACAGGGTTCGGAGACCGGGGAGCTGTTTTTT.

This clonotype was observed a single time. The chain carries TRBV7-2 and TRBJ2-7; TRBD1 or TRBD2 may be the D gene (5 bases each). The CDR3 runs to 15 residues. Germline V CDR1 and CDR2: SGHTA, FQGNSA. Trimming took off 4 bases at V and 0 bases at J, with 13 bases between the two ends. The CDR3, as DNA: TGTGCCAGCAGCTCCACCGGGGCAAGCTCCTACGAGCAGTACTTC. It codes for CASSSTGASSYEQYF.